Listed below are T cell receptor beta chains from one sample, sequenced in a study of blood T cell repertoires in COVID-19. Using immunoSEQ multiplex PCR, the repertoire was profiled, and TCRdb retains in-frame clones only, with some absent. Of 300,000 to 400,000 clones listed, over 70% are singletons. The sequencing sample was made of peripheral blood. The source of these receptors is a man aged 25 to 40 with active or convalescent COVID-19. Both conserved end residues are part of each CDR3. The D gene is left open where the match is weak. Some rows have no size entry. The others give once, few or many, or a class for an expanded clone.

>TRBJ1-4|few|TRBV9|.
TGTGCCAGCAGCGTAGGGCGGGGCAGGCTTAATGAAAAACTGTTTTTT
CASSVGRGRLNEKLFF
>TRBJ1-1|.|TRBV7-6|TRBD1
TGTGCCAGCAGCCTTCCACAGGGGGTTGGTACTGAAGCTTTCTTT
CASSLPQGVGTEAFF
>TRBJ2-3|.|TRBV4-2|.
TGTGCCAGCAGCTACGGGGCAGGGGAGGGGACAGATACGCAGTATTTT
CASSYGAGEGTDTQYF
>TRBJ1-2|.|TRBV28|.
TGTGCCAGCAGTTTTCTAAGGGGTGGCTACACCTTC
CASSFLRGGYTF
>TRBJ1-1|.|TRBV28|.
TGTGCCAGCAGTCTAAAGGGGGGGTACACTGAAGCTTTCTTT
CASSLKGGYTEAFF
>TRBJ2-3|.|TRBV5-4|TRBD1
TGTGCCAGTCGTGAGGGACAGGGGTATGTGGATACGCAGTATTTT
CASREGQGYVDTQYF
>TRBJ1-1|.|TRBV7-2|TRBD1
TGTGCCAGCAGGCGACAGGGGCCCGCTGAAGCTTTCTTT
CASRRQGPAEAFF
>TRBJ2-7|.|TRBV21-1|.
TGTGCCAGCAGCTTGCAGGGTCGGTACGAGCAGTACTTC
CASSLQGRYEQYF
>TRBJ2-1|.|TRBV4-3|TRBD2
TGCGCCAGCAGCTATCTAGCGGGGGGGCTGGGCGAGCAGTTCTTC
CASSYLAGGLGEQFF
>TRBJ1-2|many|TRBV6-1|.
TGTGCCAGCAGTGAAGCGGCCGTTGGCTACACCTTC
CASSEAAVGYTF
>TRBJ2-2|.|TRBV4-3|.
TGCGCCAGCAGCCAAGATTGGAGGGTCGGGGAGCTGTTTTTT
CASSQDWRVGELFF
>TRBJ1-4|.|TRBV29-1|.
TGCAGCGTTGGGCGGAGGGAAAAACTGTTTTTT
CSVGRREKLFF